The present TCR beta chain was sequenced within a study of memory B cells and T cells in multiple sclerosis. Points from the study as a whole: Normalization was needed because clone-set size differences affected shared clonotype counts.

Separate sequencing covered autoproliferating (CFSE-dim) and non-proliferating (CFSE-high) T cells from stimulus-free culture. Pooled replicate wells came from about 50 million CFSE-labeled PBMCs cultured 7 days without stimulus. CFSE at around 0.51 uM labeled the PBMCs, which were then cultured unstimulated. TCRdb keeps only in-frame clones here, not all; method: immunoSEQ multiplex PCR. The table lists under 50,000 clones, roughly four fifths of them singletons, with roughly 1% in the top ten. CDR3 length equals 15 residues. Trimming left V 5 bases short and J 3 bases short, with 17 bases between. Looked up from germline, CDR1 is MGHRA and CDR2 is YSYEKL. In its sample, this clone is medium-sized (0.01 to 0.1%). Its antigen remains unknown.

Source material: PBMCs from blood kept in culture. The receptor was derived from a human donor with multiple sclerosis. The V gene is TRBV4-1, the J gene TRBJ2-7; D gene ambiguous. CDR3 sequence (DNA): TGCGCCAGCAGCAGGAGCCAGGCCCAATACTACGAGCAGTACTTC. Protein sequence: CASSRSQAQYYEQYF.